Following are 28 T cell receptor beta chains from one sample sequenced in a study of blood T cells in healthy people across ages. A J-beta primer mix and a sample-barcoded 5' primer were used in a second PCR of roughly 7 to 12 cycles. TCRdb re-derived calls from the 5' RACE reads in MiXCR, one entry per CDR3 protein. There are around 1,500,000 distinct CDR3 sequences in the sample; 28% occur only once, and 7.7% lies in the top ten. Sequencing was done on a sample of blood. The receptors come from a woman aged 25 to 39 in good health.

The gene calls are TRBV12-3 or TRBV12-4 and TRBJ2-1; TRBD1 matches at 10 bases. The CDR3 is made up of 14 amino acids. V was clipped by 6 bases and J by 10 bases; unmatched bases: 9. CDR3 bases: TGTGCCAGCAGCACGACAGGGGGCTCGGAGGAGCAGTTCTTC. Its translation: CASSTTGGSEEQFF.

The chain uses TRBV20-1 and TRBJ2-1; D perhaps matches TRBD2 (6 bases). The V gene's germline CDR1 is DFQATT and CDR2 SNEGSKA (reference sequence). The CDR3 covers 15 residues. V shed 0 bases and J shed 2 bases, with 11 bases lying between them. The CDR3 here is CSARDVERAYNEQFF. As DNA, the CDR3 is TGCAGTGCTAGAGATGTCGAGCGGGCCTACAATGAGCAGTTCTTC.

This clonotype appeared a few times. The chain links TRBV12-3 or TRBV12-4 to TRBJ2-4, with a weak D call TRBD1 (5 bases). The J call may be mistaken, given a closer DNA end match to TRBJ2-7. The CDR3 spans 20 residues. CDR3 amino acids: CASSLERLGGTGRASYEQYF. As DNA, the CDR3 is TGTGCCAGCAGTTTAGAACGCCTCGGCGGTACAGGCCGGGCATCGTACGAGCAGTACTTC.

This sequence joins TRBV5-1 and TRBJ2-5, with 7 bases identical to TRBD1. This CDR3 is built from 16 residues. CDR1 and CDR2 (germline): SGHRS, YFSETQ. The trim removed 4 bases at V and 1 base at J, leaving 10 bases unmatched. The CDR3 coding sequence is TGCGCCAGCAGCCCCACAGGGGCTCGCACCCAAGAGACCCAGTACTTC. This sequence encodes CASSPTGARTQETQYF.

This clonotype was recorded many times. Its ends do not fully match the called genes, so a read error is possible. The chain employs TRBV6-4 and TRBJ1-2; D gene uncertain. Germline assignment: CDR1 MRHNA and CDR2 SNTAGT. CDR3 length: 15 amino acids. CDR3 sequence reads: CAISDVALGNYGYTF. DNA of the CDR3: TGTGCCATCAGTGACGTCGCCCTGGGCAACTATGGCTACACCTTC.

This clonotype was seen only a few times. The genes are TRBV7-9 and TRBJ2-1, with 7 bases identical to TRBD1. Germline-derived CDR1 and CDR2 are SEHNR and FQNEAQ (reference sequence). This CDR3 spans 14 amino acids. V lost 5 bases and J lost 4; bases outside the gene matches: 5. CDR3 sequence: CASSRNRGYNEQFF. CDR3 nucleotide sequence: TGTGCCAGCAGCCGGAACAGGGGTTACAATGAGCAGTTCTTC.

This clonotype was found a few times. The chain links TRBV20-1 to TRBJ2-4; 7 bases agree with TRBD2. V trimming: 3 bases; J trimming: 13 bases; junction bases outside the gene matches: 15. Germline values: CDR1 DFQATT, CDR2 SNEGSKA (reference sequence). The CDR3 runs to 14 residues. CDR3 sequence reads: CSASNQRGSYGQYF. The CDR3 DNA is TGCAGTGCTAGTAACCAGCGGGGTTCCTACGGGCAGTACTTC.

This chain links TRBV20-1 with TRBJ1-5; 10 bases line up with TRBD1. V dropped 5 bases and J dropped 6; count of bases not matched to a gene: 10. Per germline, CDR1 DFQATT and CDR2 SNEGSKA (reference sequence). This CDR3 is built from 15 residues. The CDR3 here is CSADGGTGDCQPQHF. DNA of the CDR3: TGCAGTGCTGATGGAGGGACAGGGGATTGTCAGCCCCAGCATTTT.

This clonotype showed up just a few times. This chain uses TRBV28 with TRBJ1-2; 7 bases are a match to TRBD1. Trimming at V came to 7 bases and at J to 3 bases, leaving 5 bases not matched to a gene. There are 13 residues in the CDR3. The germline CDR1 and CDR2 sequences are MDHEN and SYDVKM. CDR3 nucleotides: TGTGCCAGCATGTCCCAGGGGGACTATGGCTACACCTTC. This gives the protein CASMSQGDYGYTF.

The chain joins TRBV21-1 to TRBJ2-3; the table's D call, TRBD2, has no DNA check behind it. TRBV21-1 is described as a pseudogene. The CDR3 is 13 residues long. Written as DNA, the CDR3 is TGTGCCAGCAGCAGCCGGGGAGGGGCGACGCAGTATTTT. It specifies CASSSRGGATQYF.

The chain's CDR3 is CASRADVNYGYTF. In DNA form, the CDR3 reads TGTGCCAGCAGGGCAGATGTTAACTATGGCTACACCTTC. The gene calls are TRBV2 and TRBJ1-2; no firm D call. The CDR3 runs to 13 residues. Germline values: CDR1 SNHLY, CDR2 FYNNEI. Trimming took 6 bases from V and 1 from J, leaving 9 bases between them.

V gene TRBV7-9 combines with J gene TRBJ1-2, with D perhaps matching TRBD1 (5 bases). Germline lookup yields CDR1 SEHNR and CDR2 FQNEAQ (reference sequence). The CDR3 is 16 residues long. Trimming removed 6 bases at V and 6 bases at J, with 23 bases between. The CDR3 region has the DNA TGTGCCAGCAGGTCTACGAAACAGGCCGCCCGTAATGGCTACACCTTC. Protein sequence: CASRSTKQAARNGYTF. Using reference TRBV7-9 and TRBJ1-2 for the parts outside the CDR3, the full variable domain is DTGVSQNPRHKITKRGQNVTFRCDPISEHNRLYWYRQTLGQGPEFLTYFQNEAQLEKSRLLSDRFSAERPKGSFSTLEIQRTEQGDSAMYLCASRSTKQAARNGYTFGSGTRLTVV.

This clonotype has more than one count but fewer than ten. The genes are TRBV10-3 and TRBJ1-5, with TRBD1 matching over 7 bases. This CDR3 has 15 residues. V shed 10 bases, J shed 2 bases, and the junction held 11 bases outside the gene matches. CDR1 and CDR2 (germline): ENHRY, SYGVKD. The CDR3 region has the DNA TGTGCCACCCTGGACAGGAGGCCGGGCAATCAGCCCCAGCATTTT. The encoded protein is CATLDRRPGNQPQHF.

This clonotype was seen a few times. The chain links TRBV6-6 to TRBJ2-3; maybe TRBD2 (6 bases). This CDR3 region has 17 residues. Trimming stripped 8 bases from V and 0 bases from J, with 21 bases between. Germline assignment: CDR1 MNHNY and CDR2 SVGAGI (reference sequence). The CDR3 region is CASQPTPLSGSTDTQYF. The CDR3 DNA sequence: TGTGCCAGCCAACCCACCCCTCTTAGCGGAAGCACAGATACGCAGTATTTT.

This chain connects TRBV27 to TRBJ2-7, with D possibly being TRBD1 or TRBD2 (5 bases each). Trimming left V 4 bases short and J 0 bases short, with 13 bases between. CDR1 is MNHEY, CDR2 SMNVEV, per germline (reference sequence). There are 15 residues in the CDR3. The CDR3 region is CASSSYSGSSYEQYF. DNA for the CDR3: TGTGCCAGCAGTTCGTACTCAGGGAGCTCCTACGAGCAGTACTTC.

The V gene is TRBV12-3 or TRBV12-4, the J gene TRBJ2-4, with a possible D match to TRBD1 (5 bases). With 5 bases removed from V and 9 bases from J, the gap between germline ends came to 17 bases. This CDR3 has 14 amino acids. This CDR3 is CASSPPAGFGIQYF. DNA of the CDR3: TGTGCCAGCAGTCCCCCGGCAGGGTTCGGCATTCAGTACTTC.

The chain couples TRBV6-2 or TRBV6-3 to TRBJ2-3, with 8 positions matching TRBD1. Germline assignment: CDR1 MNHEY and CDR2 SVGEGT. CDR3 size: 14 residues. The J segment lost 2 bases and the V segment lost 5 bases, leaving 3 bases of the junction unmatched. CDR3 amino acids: CASSGQGNTDTQYF. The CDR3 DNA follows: TGTGCCAGCAGTGGACAGGGTAACACAGATACGCAGTATTTT.

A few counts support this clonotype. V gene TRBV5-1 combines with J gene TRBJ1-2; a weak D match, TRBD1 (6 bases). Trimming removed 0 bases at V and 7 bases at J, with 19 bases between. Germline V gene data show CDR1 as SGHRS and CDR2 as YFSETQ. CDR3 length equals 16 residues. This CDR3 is CASSLDGTPMISGYTF. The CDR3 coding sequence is TGCGCCAGCAGCTTGGATGGGACACCCATGATCAGTGGCTACACCTTC.

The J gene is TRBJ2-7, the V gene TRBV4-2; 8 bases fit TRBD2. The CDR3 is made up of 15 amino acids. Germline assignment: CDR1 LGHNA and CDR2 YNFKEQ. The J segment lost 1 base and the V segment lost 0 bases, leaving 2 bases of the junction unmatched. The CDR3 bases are TGTGCCAGCAGCCAAGATTCGGGGGGGTCCTACGAGCAGTACTTC. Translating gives CASSQDSGGSYEQYF.

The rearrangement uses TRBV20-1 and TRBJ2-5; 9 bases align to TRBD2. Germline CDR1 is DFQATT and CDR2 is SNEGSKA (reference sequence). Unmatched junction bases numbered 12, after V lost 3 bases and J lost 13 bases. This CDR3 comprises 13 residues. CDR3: CSARNLAGRLGYF. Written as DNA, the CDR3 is TGCAGTGCTAGGAACCTAGCGGGGAGGCTGGGGTACTTC.

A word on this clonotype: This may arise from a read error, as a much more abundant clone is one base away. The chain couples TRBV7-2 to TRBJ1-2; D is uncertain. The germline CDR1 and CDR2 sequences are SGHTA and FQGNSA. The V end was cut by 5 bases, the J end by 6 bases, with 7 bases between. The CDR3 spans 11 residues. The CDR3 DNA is TGTGCCAGCAGCCTTACACATGGCTACACCTTC. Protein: CASSLTHGYTF.

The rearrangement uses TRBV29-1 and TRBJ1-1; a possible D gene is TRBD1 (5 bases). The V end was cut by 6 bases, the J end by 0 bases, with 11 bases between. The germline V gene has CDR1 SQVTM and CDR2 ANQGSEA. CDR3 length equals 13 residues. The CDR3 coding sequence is TGCAGCGTCCGGGGACGTATGAACACTGAAGCTTTCTTT. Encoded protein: CSVRGRMNTEAFF.

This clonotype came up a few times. The CDR3 here is CASSPLKGLTNEQFF. The CDR3, as DNA: TGTGCCAGCAGCCCCCTCAAGGGACTTACAAATGAGCAGTTCTTC. The chain carries TRBV11-2 and TRBJ2-1; TRBD2 might be the D (6 bases). The germline V gene has CDR1 SGHAT and CDR2 FQNNGV. V was cut by 5 bases and J by 7 bases, with 18 bases left in between. The CDR3 spans 15 residues.

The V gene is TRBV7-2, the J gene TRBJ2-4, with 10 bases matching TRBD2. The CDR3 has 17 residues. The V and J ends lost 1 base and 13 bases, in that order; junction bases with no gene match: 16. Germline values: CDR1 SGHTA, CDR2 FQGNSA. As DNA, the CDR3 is TGTGCCAGCAGCTTAGATCGTACGGCTAGCGGGAGTCGTGAGCAGTACTTC. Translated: CASSLDRTASGSREQYF.

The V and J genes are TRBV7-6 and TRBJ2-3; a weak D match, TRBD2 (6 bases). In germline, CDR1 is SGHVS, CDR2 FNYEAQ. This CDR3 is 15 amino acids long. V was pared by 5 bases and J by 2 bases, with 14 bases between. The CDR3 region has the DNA TGTGCCAGCAGCACCCGGACTATCCCCACAGATACGCAGTATTTT. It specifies CASSTRTIPTDTQYF.

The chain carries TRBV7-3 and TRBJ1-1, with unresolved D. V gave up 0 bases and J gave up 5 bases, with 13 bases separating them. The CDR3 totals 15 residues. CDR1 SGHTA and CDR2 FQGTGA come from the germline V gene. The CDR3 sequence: CASSLTSVRATEAFF. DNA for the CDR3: TGTGCCAGCAGCTTAACGTCAGTCCGGGCTACTGAAGCTTTCTTT. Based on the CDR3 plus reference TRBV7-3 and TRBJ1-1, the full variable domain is GAGVSQTPSNKVTEKGKYVELRCDPISGHTALYWYRQSLGQGPEFLIYFQGTGAADDSGLPNDRFFAVRPEGSVSTLKIQRTERGDSAVYLCASSLTSVRATEAFFGQGTRLTVV.

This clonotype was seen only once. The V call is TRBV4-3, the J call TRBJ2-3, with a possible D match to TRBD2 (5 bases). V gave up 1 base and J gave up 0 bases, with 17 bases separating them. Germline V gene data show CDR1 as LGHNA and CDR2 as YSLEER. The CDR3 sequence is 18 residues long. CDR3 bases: TGCGCCAGCAGCCAAGGCCCCCCCAGCGGACCAAGCACAGATACGCAGTATTTT. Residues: CASSQGPPSGPSTDTQYF.

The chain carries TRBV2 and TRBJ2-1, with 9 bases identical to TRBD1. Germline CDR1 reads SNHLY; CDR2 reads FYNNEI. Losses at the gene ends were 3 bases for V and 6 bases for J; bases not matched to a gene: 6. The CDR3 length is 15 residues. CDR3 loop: CASSDRDRVPNEQFF. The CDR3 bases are TGTGCCAGCAGTGATAGGGACAGGGTGCCCAATGAGCAGTTCTTC.